The 18 T cell receptor beta chains presented below share a single source sample, sequenced in a study of T-cell memory formation after mild COVID-19. TCRdb called the 5' RACE reads again in MiXCR, with one record for every CDR3 protein. This sample has about 140,000 distinct CDR3 sequences, with roughly 13% found just once. Source material: PBMCs or a T cell subset sorted from them (not recorded which). Receptors were obtained from an adult woman who had mild COVID-19 (a few samples of this study predate the infection). Cell type and time point are not known.

The chain couples TRBV20-1 to TRBJ2-3; unclear D gene. With 6 bases removed from V and 4 bases from J, the gap between germline ends came to 11 bases. The CDR3 totals 12 residues. From germline, CDR1 is DFQATT and CDR2 SNEGSKA (reference sequence). CDR3 nucleotide sequence: TGCAGTGCGAGACGACATCCAGATACGCAGTATTTT. Translating gives CSARRHPDTQYF.

This clonotype was counted at least ten times. The CDR3 reads CASSRRGGVIPGELFF. The CDR3 DNA reads as TGCGCCAGCAGCCGACGCGGGGGAGTTATCCCCGGGGAGCTGTTTTTT. The chain carries TRBV4-3 and TRBJ2-2; 7 bases align to TRBD2. The CDR3 runs 16 residues. Germline trimming cut 4 bases from V and 6 bases from J; bases unmatched to any gene: 11. Germline CDR1 is LGHNA and CDR2 is YSLEER.

Only a few counts were recorded for this clonotype. The rearrangement links TRBV7-2 to TRBJ2-1; weak D call: TRBD2 (5 bases). The CDR3 totals 14 residues. CDR1 and CDR2 from the germline V gene are SGHTA and FQGNSA. V lost 1 base, J lost 3 bases, and 7 bases lay in between. The CDR3 coding sequence is TGTGCCAGCAGCTTAGGAGGGTACTACAATGAGCAGTTCTTC. It specifies CASSLGGYYNEQFF.

J is TRBJ2-7 and V is TRBV2, with D perhaps TRBD2 (6 bases). The ends were cut back, 6 bases at V and 0 bases at J, with 12 bases in the middle. There are 14 residues in the CDR3. Germline V gene sequence: CDR1 SNHLY, CDR2 FYNNEI. This CDR3 is CASRGTESSYEQYF. The CDR3 DNA follows: TGTGCCAGCAGAGGGACTGAGAGCTCCTACGAGCAGTACTTC.

The chain uses TRBV7-8 and TRBJ2-1, with D possibly matching TRBD1 (5 bases). V dropped 5 bases and J dropped 4 bases, with 12 bases sitting between them. Germline values: CDR1 SGHVS, CDR2 FQNEAQ. This CDR3 comprises 14 residues. CDR3 in DNA: TGTGCCAGCAGCCCCCAGGGCCGGTACAATGAGCAGTTCTTC. It yields the protein CASSPQGRYNEQFF.

This clonotype turned up a few times. The chain combines TRBV25-1 with TRBJ1-2; no definite D call. Looked up from germline, CDR1 is MGHDK and CDR2 is SYGVNS. The CDR3 covers 15 residues. V was pared by 1 base and J by 3 bases, with 12 bases between. The CDR3: CASSESGIGYYGYTF. The CDR3 coding sequence is TGTGCCAGCAGTGAATCAGGTATCGGCTACTATGGCTACACCTTC.

This clonotype was recorded a few times. This chain uses TRBV5-1 with TRBJ2-7; D tentatively reads TRBD1 or TRBD2 (5 bases each). CDR3 length: 14 amino acids. Germline CDR1 reads SGHRS; CDR2 reads YFSETQ. V was trimmed by 3 bases and J by 5 bases, leaving 15 bases between them. CDR3 sequence (DNA): TGCGCCAGCAGCTGGGGGACGGGTCGCAACGAGCAGTACTTC. It specifies CASSWGTGRNEQYF.

There are a few counts of this clonotype. V and J are TRBV12-3 or TRBV12-4 and TRBJ1-1; D gene unclear. Trimming took 3 bases from V and 0 from J, leaving 14 bases between them. This CDR3 comprises 16 residues. Written as DNA, the CDR3 is TGTGCCAGCAGTTTCAGGAATACGGACGTGAACACTGAAGCTTTCTTT. Protein product: CASSFRNTDVNTEAFF.

This clonotype was observed a handful of times. The CDR3 nucleotides read TGTGCCAGCAGCACCTCAGGGATCTCCGGGGCCAACGTCCTGACTTTC. Its translation is CASSTSGISGANVLTF. V is TRBV5-4 and J is TRBJ2-6, with D possibly TRBD1 on 5 matching bases. Germline values: CDR1 SGHNT, CDR2 YYREEE (reference sequence). This CDR3 region has 16 residues. The ends were cut back, 4 bases at V and 4 bases at J, with 15 bases in the middle. The variable domain in full, completed from reference TRBV5-4 and TRBJ2-6, reads ETGVTQSPTHLIKTRGQQVTLRCSSQSGHNTVSWYQQALGQGPQFIFQYYREEENGRGNFPPRFSGLQFPNYSSELNVNALELDDSALYLCASSTSGISGANVLTFGAGSRLTVL.

This rearrangement joins TRBV5-1 to TRBJ2-1; D is tentatively TRBD1 or TRBD2 (5 bases each). There are 13 residues in the CDR3. The V and J ends lost 0 bases and 6 bases respectively, with 7 bases between them. The germline CDR1 and CDR2 sequences are SGHRS and YFSETQ. CDR3 sequence reads: CASSLVGVNEQFF. Written as DNA, the CDR3 is TGCGCCAGCAGCTTGGTGGGGGTCAATGAGCAGTTCTTC.

The V gene is TRBV7-8, the J gene TRBJ2-1; no reliable D call. Germline V CDR1 and CDR2: SGHVS, FQNEAQ. V was pared by 4 bases and J by 3 bases, with 10 bases between. The CDR3 extends over 14 amino acids. The CDR3 nucleotides are TGTGCCAGCAGCTCCAGGATAAACTACAATGAGCAGTTCTTC. This sequence encodes CASSSRINYNEQFF.

The gene calls are TRBV12-3 or TRBV12-4 and TRBJ1-2, with 8 bases lining up with TRBD1. With V trimmed by 5 bases and J by 4 bases, 6 bases remained unmatched. The CDR3 has 14 residues. CDR3 DNA sequence: TGTGCCAGCAGTCTATTCGACAGGGGCTATGGCTACACCTTC. Translation gives CASSLFDRGYGYTF.

The rearrangement uses TRBV7-7 and TRBJ2-5; 12 nucleotides line up with TRBD2. The germline V gene encodes CDR1 SSHAT and CDR2 FNYEAQ (reference sequence). V trimming: 4 bases; J trimming: 3 bases; junction bases outside the gene matches: 3. The CDR3 runs to 15 residues. Written as DNA, the CDR3 is TGTGCCAGCAGCTCCCGGACTAGCGGGGAAGAGACCCAGTACTTC. Protein sequence: CASSSRTSGEETQYF.

This clonotype came up a few times. This chain joins TRBV5-6 and TRBJ1-2; D remains unclear. Germline lookup yields CDR1 SGHDT and CDR2 YYEEEE. Trimming removed 4 bases from V and 8 bases from J, with 9 bases in between. This CDR3 has 11 residues. CDR3 nucleotide sequence: TGTGCCAGCAGCGGGGAGGCAGGCTACACCTTC. Translated: CASSGEAGYTF.

The rearrangement links TRBV9 to TRBJ2-7, with TRBD2 identical over 7 bases. The CDR3 contains 15 residues. Germline lookup yields CDR1 SGDLS and CDR2 YYNGEE. V was clipped by 0 bases and J by 1 base; unmatched bases: 4. In DNA form, the CDR3 reads TGTGCCAGCAGCGTAGAGCCGGGACTATCCTACGAGCAGTACTTC. Translating it yields CASSVEPGLSYEQYF.

This clonotype was found many times. The chain recombines TRBV15 with TRBJ2-1; D is unresolved. Trimming removed 1 base at V and 3 bases at J, with 7 bases between. The CDR3 is made up of 14 amino acids. Germline CDR1 is LNHNV and CDR2 is YYDKDF (reference sequence). In DNA, the CDR3 is TGTGCCACCAGCAGAGCTAGATACTACAATGAGCAGTTCTTC. Translation gives CATSRARYYNEQFF. Full variable domain (remainder filled in from reference TRBV15 and TRBJ2-1): DAMVIQNPRYQVTQFGKPVTLSCSQTLNHNVMYWYQQKSSQAPKLLFHYYDKDFNNEADTPDNFQSRRPNTSFCFLDIRSPGLGDTAMYLCATSRARYYNEQFFGPGTRLTVL.

This clonotype was detected many times. The chain employs TRBV20-1 and TRBJ2-1; D ambiguous. The CDR3 is 16 residues long. Trimming pared 1 base from V and 0 bases from J, leaving 13 bases between. Germline assignment: CDR1 DFQATT and CDR2 SNEGSKA (reference sequence). In nucleotides, the CDR3 is TGCAGTGCTAGAGGTACTCTGATTGGCTCCTACAATGAGCAGTTCTTC. This gives the protein CSARGTLIGSYNEQFF.

The chain carries TRBV19 and TRBJ2-1; the D gene is possibly TRBD1 (6 bases). The V gene lost 6 bases and the J gene lost 4 bases, with 19 bases spanning the gap. The germline CDR1 and CDR2 sequences are LNHDA and SQIVND (reference sequence). The CDR3 length is 16 residues. CDR3 sequence (DNA): TGTGCCAGTAGCGACCCTCGGGACACACCTTACAATGAGCAGTTCTTC. This codes for CASSDPRDTPYNEQFF.